One and the same sample provided the 32 T cell receptor beta chains below, sequenced in a study of cytomegalovirus exposure and HLA in healthy donors. The PCR ran on 60 Vbeta and 13 Jbeta primers. Some clones are missing from TCRdb's copy, which holds only in-frame ones; the method was immunoSEQ multiplex PCR. The data hold about 160,000 clones, with 75% to 80% observed a single time. Input material: PBMCs. The source of these receptors is a woman aged 45 to 65 in good health and CMV-seropositive.

The CDR3 DNA follows: TGTGCCAGTAGCCACGGACTAGAACCGGCCTACGAGCAGTACTTC. Amino acid sequence: CASSHGLEPAYEQYF. This rearrangement joins TRBV19 to TRBJ2-7; 7 bases line up with TRBD2. From germline, CDR1 is LNHDA and CDR2 SQIVND (reference sequence). The CDR3 is made up of 15 amino acids. The V gene end was trimmed by 6 bases and the J gene end by 2 bases; junction bases not matched to a gene: 10.

The chain's CDR3 is CASSLEQGARNYGYTF. The DNA of the CDR3 is TGTGCCAGCAGCTTGGAACAGGGGGCAAGGAACTATGGCTACACCTTC. The V gene is TRBV5-4, the J gene TRBJ1-2; 9 bases are a match to TRBD1. V lost 0 bases, J lost 2 bases, and 5 bases stayed unmatched. CDR1 and CDR2 (germline): SGHNT, YYREEE (reference sequence). The CDR3 runs 16 residues.

V gene TRBV7-2 combines with J gene TRBJ2-2; perhaps TRBD2 as D (6 bases). V lost 4 bases and J lost 0, with 6 bases in between. The CDR3 sequence is 14 residues long. Germline V gene lookup returns CDR1 SGHTA and CDR2 FQGNSA. Here the CDR3 reads CASSWGANTGELFF. CDR3 nucleotide sequence: TGTGCCAGCAGCTGGGGGGCGAACACCGGGGAGCTGTTTTTT.

This clone was found a few times. The chain recombines TRBV6-5 with TRBJ1-1; weak D call: TRBD1 (5 bases). The CDR3 length is 13 residues. The ends were cut back, 2 bases at V and 5 bases at J, with 9 bases in the middle. In germline, CDR1 is MNHEY, CDR2 SVGAGI. CDR3 nucleotides: TGTGCCAGCAGTTACAGGGGTTTAACTGAAGCTTTCTTT. This gives the protein CASSYRGLTEAFF.

The chain uses TRBV19 and TRBJ1-2, with 7 bases aligning to TRBD1. After removal of 6 bases from V and 9 bases from J, the junction contained 7 bases not matched to a gene. CDR3 length: 12 residues. Germline loops: CDR1 LNHDA, CDR2 SQIVND (reference sequence). The CDR3 coding sequence is TGTGCCAGTAGACCCAGAGGGGGCCGCTACACCTTC. Protein sequence: CASRPRGGRYTF.

The chain has TRBV2 and TRBJ2-7; tentative D call: TRBD1 (7 bases). The CDR3 has 15 residues. V lost 4 bases and J lost 1, with 14 bases in between. Germline CDR1 and CDR2: SNHLY and FYNNEI. CDR3 coding DNA: TGTGCCAGCAGTGTTCAGGGGGGATCTTCCTACGAGCAGTACTTC. This sequence encodes CASSVQGGSSYEQYF.

The chain has TRBV27 and TRBJ2-1; 8 bases map to TRBD1. Germline trimming cut 3 bases from V and 5 bases from J; bases unmatched to any gene: 3. The CDR3 consists of 14 residues. The germline V gene encodes CDR1 MNHEY and CDR2 SMNVEV (reference sequence). The CDR3 loop reads CASSFTGGNNEQFF. The DNA of the CDR3 is TGTGCCAGCAGTTTTACAGGGGGGAACAATGAGCAGTTCTTC.

J is TRBJ1-2 and V is TRBV4-1; D might be TRBD1 (5 bases). The CDR3 consists of 16 residues. V lost 0 bases, J lost 8 bases, and 19 bases lay in between. CDR1 and CDR2 (germline): MGHRA, YSYEKL. The CDR3 DNA reads as TGCGCCAGCAGCCAAGACCGGGGGGGGGTCCCGAGAGGCTACACCTTC. Translated: CASSQDRGGVPRGYTF.

The J gene is TRBJ2-7, the V gene TRBV29-1; 7 bases are a match to TRBD1. J lost 1 base, V lost 5 bases, and 5 bases had no gene match. This CDR3 has 13 amino acids. Germline loops: CDR1 SQVTM, CDR2 ANQGSEA. Here the CDR3 reads CSVKGGRSYEQYF. In DNA, the CDR3 is TGCAGCGTTAAAGGGGGCAGGTCCTACGAGCAGTACTTC.

V gene TRBV2 combines with J gene TRBJ2-7; 12 bases are a match to TRBD2. V shed 6 bases and J 9 bases; nucleotides not matched to a gene: 6. Germline-derived CDR1 and CDR2 are SNHLY and FYNNEI. The CDR3 spans 13 residues. CDR3 DNA: TGTGCCAGCAGCGCTAGCGGGAGGGCCAGGCAGTACTTC. Residues: CASSASGRARQYF.

This chain links TRBV28 with TRBJ1-5, with no clear D. Germline V gene data show CDR1 as MDHEN and CDR2 as SYDVKM. V was shortened by 5 bases and J by 4 bases, with 9 bases between the two germline ends. The CDR3 is 13 residues long. For the CDR3, the DNA is TGTGCCAGCAGTCCTCAGGCTAATCAGCCCCAGCATTTT. Residues: CASSPQANQPQHF.

The chain is built from TRBV4-1 and TRBJ2-5; maybe TRBD2 (5 bases). With the DNA end fitting TRBJ2-7 better, the J assignment may be wrong. The CDR3 is made up of 15 amino acids. The germline V gene encodes CDR1 MGHRA and CDR2 YSYEKL. CDR3 sequence (DNA): TGCGCCAGCAGCCAAGAGGCACCCGGGGTGGACGAGCAGTACTTC. Its protein product is CASSQEAPGVDEQYF.

V gene TRBV11-2 combines with J gene TRBJ1-1; tentative D call: TRBD1 (5 bases). With 1 base removed from V and 1 base from J, the gap between germline ends came to 10 bases. The CDR3 runs to 15 residues. Germline values: CDR1 SGHAT, CDR2 FQNNGV. The CDR3 DNA reads as TGTGCCAGCAGCTTAGTGGGGGGGAAGAACACTGAAGCTTTCTTT. Translation gives CASSLVGGKNTEAFF.

J is TRBJ2-7 and V is TRBV29-1; 13 nucleotides match TRBD2. Germline CDR1 is SQVTM and CDR2 is ANQGSEA. There are 14 residues in the CDR3. The ends lost 7 bases at V and 5 bases at J; junction bases unmatched: 8. CDR3 in DNA: TGCAGCGCTGTCGGACTAGCGGGAGAGCACGAGCAGTACTTC. Translating it yields CSAVGLAGEHEQYF.

This chain joins TRBV6-5 and TRBJ1-1; TRBD1 might be the D (6 bases). V lost 6 bases and J 3 bases, leaving 8 bases between the germline ends. Germline CDR1 reads MNHEY; CDR2 reads SVGAGI. This CDR3 is 12 amino acids long. The CDR3 nucleotides read TGTGCCAGCAGACAGGGTGACACTGAAGCTTTCTTT. This sequence encodes CASRQGDTEAFF.

The chain recombines TRBV30 with TRBJ1-4; maybe TRBD1 (6 bases). The length of the CDR3 is 14 residues. Germline CDR1 and CDR2: GTSNPN and SVGIG (reference sequence). The germline V and J ends were trimmed by 7 bases and 7 bases, with 19 bases remaining between them. The CDR3 nucleotides read TGTGCCTCGAAACAGGGTCGGCTTGGTGAAAAACTGTTTTTT. Encoded protein: CASKQGRLGEKLFF.

This sequence joins TRBV13 and TRBJ2-5, with 9 bases identical to TRBD2. The CDR3 runs 15 residues. The V gene's germline CDR1 is PRHDT and CDR2 FYEKMQ (reference sequence). J was trimmed by 2 bases and V by 5 bases; bases with no gene match: 6. The CDR3 loop is CASSIRTSEQETQYF. In nucleotides, the CDR3 is TGTGCCAGCAGCATACGGACTAGCGAACAAGAGACCCAGTACTTC.

The chain carries TRBV27 and TRBJ1-2; tentative D call: TRBD1 (6 bases). CDR1 and CDR2 (germline): MNHEY, SMNVEV (reference sequence). The CDR3 is made up of 14 amino acids. V was clipped by 6 bases and J by 3 bases, with 14 bases between them. CDR3 sequence reads: CASRSTGTYYGYTF. The CDR3 region has the DNA TGTGCCAGCAGATCGACAGGTACTTACTATGGCTACACCTTC.

V usage is TRBV7-8 and J usage is TRBJ2-3, with 8 positions matching TRBD2. Looked up from germline, CDR1 is SGHVS and CDR2 is FQNEAQ. Trimming took 0 bases from V and 7 from J; bases not matched to a gene: 6. This CDR3 contains 15 residues. The CDR3 spells CASSLAVAGSYTQYF. Here the CDR3 DNA reads TGTGCCAGCAGCTTAGCGGTAGCGGGGTCGTATACGCAGTATTTT.

The chain recombines TRBV9 with TRBJ1-1, with D possibly being TRBD1 (5 bases). V lost 0 bases and J lost 4, with 16 bases in between. CDR3 length: 16 residues. CDR1 SGDLS and CDR2 YYNGEE come from the germline V gene. The CDR3 DNA sequence: TGTGCCAGCAGCGTAGGTATCCGGCAGGGAAGCACTGAAGCTTTCTTT. Protein sequence: CASSVGIRQGSTEAFF.

The rearrangement links TRBV13 to TRBJ2-7; D possibly corresponds to TRBD1 (5 bases). With 4 bases removed from V and 4 bases from J, the gap between germline ends came to 8 bases. The CDR3 sequence is 12 residues long. Germline V gives CDR1 PRHDT, CDR2 FYEKMQ (reference sequence). The CDR3 reads CASSSRVYEQYF. CDR3 bases: TGTGCCAGCAGCTCCAGGGTATACGAGCAGTACTTC.

J is TRBJ2-5 and V is TRBV7-6; perhaps TRBD1 as D (6 bases). The ends were cut back, 1 base at V and 3 bases at J, with 9 bases in the middle. CDR1 SGHVS and CDR2 FNYEAQ come from the germline V gene. The CDR3 is 14 residues long. The CDR3 DNA reads TGTGCCAGCAGCTTAGTTCCAGGGGAAGAGACCCAGTACTTC. Protein sequence: CASSLVPGEETQYF. Filled out from reference TRBV7-6 and TRBJ2-5, the complete variable domain reads GAGVSQSPRYKVTKRGQDVALRCDPISGHVSLYWYRQALGQGPEFLTYFNYEAQQDKSGLPNDRFSAERPEGSISTLTIQRTEQRDSAMYRCASSLVPGEETQYFGPGTRLLVL.

As DNA, the CDR3 is TGCGCCAGCAGCTTGGGGGCCGGATATGGCTACACCTTC. Its protein is CASSLGAGYGYTF. The chain recombines TRBV5-1 with TRBJ1-2; D remains unclear. This CDR3 region has 13 residues. Germline CDR1 reads SGHRS; CDR2 reads YFSETQ. V gave up 0 bases and J gave up 5 bases, with 8 bases separating them. Variable domain in full (rest from reference TRBV5-1 and TRBJ1-2): KAGVTQTPRYLIKTRGQQVTLSCSPISGHRSVSWYQQTPGQGLQFLFEYFSETQRNKGNFPGRFSGRQFSNSRSEMNVSTLELGDSALYLCASSLGAGYGYTFGSGTRLTVV.

As regards this clone: The junction and the germline gene differ at one end; a read error may be behind it. The chain couples TRBV5-1 to TRBJ1-2; 8 bases are a match to TRBD1. The CDR3 covers 14 residues. CDR1 is SGHRS and CDR2 is YFSETQ in the germline V gene. DNA of the CDR3: TGCGCCGGCAGCTTGGTGGGACAGGTGGAAGGCTACACCTTC. Translated, it gives CAGSLVGQVEGYTF.

This clone showed up just once. This chain uses TRBV28 with TRBJ2-7; 8 bases are shared with TRBD2. Unmatched junction bases numbered 9, after V lost 6 bases and J lost 2 bases. Germline CDR1 is MDHEN and CDR2 is SYDVKM. This CDR3 contains 15 residues. CDR3 in DNA: TGTGCCAGCAGCCCCCCGACTAGCGTCACCTACGAGCAGTACTTC. This gives the protein CASSPPTSVTYEQYF.

Written as DNA, the CDR3 is TGTGCCAGCAGCTTAGCTCTAGCGGGAGGGCCAAAGTGGGCCGGGGAGCTGTTTTTT. It is translated as CASSLALAGGPKWAGELFF. The chain couples TRBV13 to TRBJ2-2, with 12 bases fitting TRBD2. This CDR3 spans 19 amino acids. With V trimmed by 1 base and J by 6 bases, 12 bases remained unmatched. The germline V gene encodes CDR1 PRHDT and CDR2 FYEKMQ (reference sequence).

The CDR3 nucleotides read TGTGCCAGCAGCGCGGGACAGGGGACGGATACGCAGTATTTT. It is translated as CASSAGQGTDTQYF. This rearrangement joins TRBV7-9 to TRBJ2-3, with 10 bases matching TRBD1. The CDR3 is made up of 14 amino acids. CDR1 and CDR2 from the germline V gene are SEHNR and FQNEAQ (reference sequence). J lost 6 bases, V lost 5 bases, and 5 bases had no gene match.

The chain couples TRBV19 to TRBJ2-7; no firm D call. V dropped 6 bases and J dropped 2 bases, with 23 bases sitting between them. Germline V gene data show CDR1 as LNHDA and CDR2 as SQIVND (reference sequence). CDR3 length equals 17 residues. The CDR3 sequence is CASRPDTSDNSTYEQYF. The CDR3 DNA follows: TGTGCCAGTAGACCCGATACATCCGACAACAGTACCTACGAGCAGTACTTC.

This chain joins TRBV19 and TRBJ2-3, with TRBD2 identical over 8 bases. CDR1 and CDR2 from the germline V gene are LNHDA and SQIVND (reference sequence). V was pared by 9 bases and J by 3 bases, with 11 bases of the junction left unmatched. The CDR3 consists of 15 residues. The CDR3 coding sequence is TGTGCCAGCGCACTCGGGGGGGCGCGGACAGATACGCAGTATTTT. Amino acids: CASALGGARTDTQYF.

The chain joins TRBV6-6 to TRBJ2-5, with D perhaps TRBD2 (6 bases). V was pared by 5 bases and J by 5 bases, with 12 bases between. This CDR3 has 13 residues. Germline lookup yields CDR1 MNHNY and CDR2 SVGAGI (reference sequence). The CDR3 loop is CASSGGPGETQYF. For the CDR3, the DNA is TGTGCCAGCAGTGGAGGGCCGGGTGAGACCCAGTACTTC.

The chain employs TRBV7-3 and TRBJ2-5, with a possible D match to TRBD1 (6 bases). Trimming took off 5 bases at V and 3 bases at J, with 13 bases between the two ends. CDR3 length: 14 residues. Germline assignment: CDR1 SGHTA and CDR2 FQGTGA. Here the CDR3 reads CASSQNTGKETQYF. The CDR3 DNA is TGTGCCAGCAGCCAAAATACAGGGAAAGAGACCCAGTACTTC.

This clone occurred once. CDR3 bases: TGTGCCAGCAGCTTATCCGGACAGAAAGAGACCCAGTACTTC. Protein product: CASSLSGQKETQYF. This sequence joins TRBV5-8 and TRBJ2-5; D may be TRBD1 (6 bases). The V gene's germline CDR1 is SGHTS and CDR2 YDEGEE. This CDR3 has 14 amino acids. With 2 bases removed from V and 3 bases from J, the gap between germline ends came to 11 bases.